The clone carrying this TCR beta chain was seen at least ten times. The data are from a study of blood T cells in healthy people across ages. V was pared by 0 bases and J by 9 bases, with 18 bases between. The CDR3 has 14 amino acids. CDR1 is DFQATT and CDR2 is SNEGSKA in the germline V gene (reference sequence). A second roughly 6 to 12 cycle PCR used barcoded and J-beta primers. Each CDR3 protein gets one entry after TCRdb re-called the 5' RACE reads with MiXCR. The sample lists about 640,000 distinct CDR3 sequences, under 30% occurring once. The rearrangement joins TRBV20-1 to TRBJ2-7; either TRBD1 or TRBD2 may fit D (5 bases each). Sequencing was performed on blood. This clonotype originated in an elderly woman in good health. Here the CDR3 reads CSARDSSRDRRQYF. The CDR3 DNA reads TGCAGTGCTAGAGATTCTTCCAGGGACCGGAGGCAGTACTTC.